Listed below are T cell receptor beta chains from one sample, sequenced in a study of control samples from healthy donors and cancer patients. Clones were read by immunoSEQ multiplex PCR, and TCRdb kept only the in-frame ones, dropping some. The table records about 130,000 clones, around nine tenths of them present only once. Material for sequencing was blood. The source is a man in his late teens or twenties in good health. Each CDR3 is given with its conserved first and last residue. A D gene is named only where the DNA matches it firmly. Expanded clones get a size class; other rows say once, few or many, or leave the size out.

V gene,clone size,J gene,D gene,CDR3 DNA,CDR3 protein
TRBV29-1,NA,TRBJ1-1,TRBD1,TGCAGTCTAACAGGGGTTGGGGTGAACACTGAAGCTTTCTTT,CSLTGVGVNTEAFF
TRBV15,NA,TRBJ2-1,NA,TGTGCCACCAGCAGAGGGGGGGTTGCCTACAATGAGCAGTTCTTC,CATSRGGVAYNEQFF
TRBV28,NA,TRBJ2-7,TRBD1,TGTGCCAGCGGGACAGGGGGTTGGGAGCAGTACTTC,CASGTGGWEQYF
TRBV27,NA,TRBJ2-1,TRBD2,TGTGCCAGCAGTTTACGACTAGCGGGGGCCTCCTTAAAGTACAATGAGCAGTTCTTC,CASSLRLAGASLKYNEQFF
TRBV6-5,NA,TRBJ1-1,NA,TGTGCCAGCAACCACCAGGGGTCCGCTGAAGCTTTCTTT,CASNHQGSAEAFF
TRBV11-3,NA,TRBJ2-1,TRBD2,TGTGCCAGCAGCCAGACTAGCGGGAGGTACAATGAGCAGTTCTTC,CASSQTSGRYNEQFF
TRBV24-1,NA,TRBJ2-2,NA,TGTGCCACCAGTGATACGGCTTTGAACACCGGGGAGCTGTTTTTT,CATSDTALNTGELFF
TRBV9,few,TRBJ2-1,TRBD2,TGTGCCAGCAGCGCGGGACTAGCGGAATACAATGAGCAGTTCTTC,CASSAGLAEYNEQFF
TRBV2,NA,TRBJ2-5,TRBD1,TGTGCCAGCAGTGAATGGGGACAGGGTCCCCAAGAGACCCAGTACTTC,CASSEWGQGPQETQYF
TRBV7-9,NA,TRBJ2-2,TRBD2,TGTGCCAGCAGGGACAGTGGCGGGGGGGCCACCGGGGAGCTGTTTTTT,CASRDSGGGATGELFF
TRBV27,few,TRBJ1-5,NA,TGTGCCAGCAGTTTATCGATTGGTCAGCCCCAGCATTTT,CASSLSIGQPQHF
TRBV30,NA,TRBJ2-3,NA,TGTGCCTGGAGTCCTTCTGGGGATACGCAGTATTTT,CAWSPSGDTQYF
TRBV24-1,NA,TRBJ2-3,NA,TGTGCCACCAGTGAAAAGGCAGATACGCAGTATTTT,CATSEKADTQYF
TRBV9,few,TRBJ2-3,TRBD2,TGTGCCAGCAGCGGAGGACTAGCGGGGGAGACGCAGTATTTT,CASSGGLAGETQYF
TRBV4-1,NA,TRBJ1-1,NA,TGCGCCAGCAGCCACCGACAGGTCATGAACACTGAAGCTTTCTTT,CASSHRQVMNTEAFF
TRBV7-9,NA,TRBJ2-3,NA,TGTGCCAGCAGGCCTATCTCGAGGGGGGGCATATTAAATACGCAGTATTTT,CASRPISRGGILNTQYF
TRBV18,NA,TRBJ2-3,NA,TGTGCCAGCTCCCTTTGGGATGGAGATACGCAGTATTTT,CASSLWDGDTQYF
TRBV12-5,NA,TRBJ2-3,NA,TGTGCTGGTGGTCCCGACGGGGGTGGAGATACGCAGTATTTT,CAGGPDGGGDTQYF
TRBV6-1,NA,TRBJ1-5,NA,TGTGCCAGCAGTGAGTTTTTGAGCAATCAGCCCCAGCATTTT,CASSEFLSNQPQHF
TRBV7-2,NA,TRBJ2-4,TRBD1,TGTGCCAGCAGCGAGCCACCGGGACAGGGAGTAGACATTCAGTACTTC,CASSEPPGQGVDIQYF
TRBV30,NA,TRBJ2-2,NA,TGTGCCTGGAGCTTGGGTTTCACCGGGGAGCTGTTTTTT,CAWSLGFTGELFF
TRBV6-6,NA,TRBJ2-3,TRBD2,TGTGCCAGCAGTCGCCAAAATAGCGGGAGGGCCGCAGATACGCAGTATTTT,CASSRQNSGRAADTQYF
TRBV10-1,NA,TRBJ2-1,TRBD2,TGCGCCAGCAGTGACCACGCAACGGGCGGGGGGGGATACAATGAGCAGTTCTTC,CASSDHATGGGGYNEQFF
TRBV7-9,NA,TRBJ1-1,TRBD1,TGTGCCAGCAGCTTAAACAGGGGGGCGAACACTGAAGCTTTCTTT,CASSLNRGANTEAFF
TRBV10-1,NA,TRBJ2-3,NA,TGCGCCAGCAGTGGGAATAGCCTCCTTTCCACAGATACGCAGTATTTT,CASSGNSLLSTDTQYF
TRBV6-2/TRBV6-3,NA,TRBJ2-5,TRBD1,TGTGCCAGCAGTCAGAGACAGGGTGCATCAAGAGAGACCCAGTACTTC,CASSQRQGASRETQYF
TRBV19,NA,TRBJ1-4,TRBD1,TGTGCCAGTAACGGGGACAGGGTCGGAAAACTGTTTTTT,CASNGDRVGKLFF
TRBV28,NA,TRBJ2-7,NA,TGTGCCAGCAGTTTACTCAGGGACGAGCAGTACTTC,CASSLLRDEQYF
TRBV5-4,once,TRBJ1-2,NA,TGTGCCAGCAGCTTGCTTTCTAACTATGGCTACACCTTC,CASSLLSNYGYTF
TRBV21-1,NA,TRBJ1-3,NA,TGTGCCAGCAGCAAACGGGGCGGACAGGGCTCTGGAAACACCATATATTTT,CASSKRGGQGSGNTIYF
TRBV2,NA,TRBJ1-1,NA,TGTGCCAGCAGAGTATATAGGAACACTGAAGCTTTCTTT,CASRVYRNTEAFF
TRBV27,NA,TRBJ2-2,TRBD2,TGTGCCAGCAGTCCTAGCGGATTCGGGGGCACCGGGGAGCTGTTTTTT,CASSPSGFGGTGELFF
TRBV19,NA,TRBJ1-4,NA,TGTGCCAGTGGTAGTCGGGGATGGGTTGAAAAACTGTTTTTT,CASGSRGWVEKLFF
TRBV18,once,TRBJ1-3,NA,TGTGCCAGCTCACCACGGGGAGAAGGAAACACCATATATTTT,CASSPRGEGNTIYF
TRBV9,once,TRBJ2-5,TRBD2,TGTGCCAGCAGCGGACCACTAGCGGAGTACCAAGAGACCCAGTACTTC,CASSGPLAEYQETQYF
TRBV11-2,once,TRBJ2-5,NA,TGTGCCAGCAGCTTAGGCCTACTAACTAGAGAGACCCAGTACTTC,CASSLGLLTRETQYF
TRBV6-6,NA,TRBJ1-4,NA,TGTGCCAGCGGCTCCCCGGGTGAAAAACTGTTTTTT,CASGSPGEKLFF
TRBV3-1/TRBV3-2,few,TRBJ2-7,TRBD1,TGTGCCAGCAGCCCGGGACAGGGAACCTACGAGCAGTACTTC,CASSPGQGTYEQYF
TRBV20-1,NA,TRBJ2-7,NA,TGCAGTGCTAGTAGGCAGACCTGGGGCTACGAGCAGTACTTC,CSASRQTWGYEQYF
TRBV27,NA,TRBJ1-4,NA,TGTGCCAGCAGCCCGTTTACGAGTTTTGCAACTAATGAAAAACTGTTTTTT,CASSPFTSFATNEKLFF
TRBV19,NA,TRBJ2-3,NA,TGTGCCAGTAGTATGGAAAGGGACGGTCTCACAGATACGCAGTATTTT,CASSMERDGLTDTQYF
TRBV14,NA,TRBJ1-1,NA,TGTGCCAGCAGCCAAGGCCCTGGCCTGGGGAACACTGAAGCTTTCTTT,CASSQGPGLGNTEAFF
TRBV27,NA,TRBJ2-1,NA,TGTGCCAGCAGTTTACTACGGGAAAATTACAATGAGCAGTTCTTC,CASSLLRENYNEQFF
TRBV3-1/TRBV3-2,NA,TRBJ1-6,NA,TGTGCCAGCAGCCAAACAGGCGGTTCACCCCTCCACTTT,CASSQTGGSPLHF
TRBV5-1,NA,TRBJ2-3,NA,TGCGCCAGCAGCTTGGGGACAGTATCAGATACGCAGTATTTT,CASSLGTVSDTQYF
TRBV6-4,NA,TRBJ2-2,TRBD2,TGTGCCAGCAGTTCCTGGGCTAGCGGGGGGGCCCGGGCCGGGGAGCTGTTTTTT,CASSSWASGGARAGELFF
TRBV2,once,TRBJ1-2,NA,TGTGCCAGCAGAGGTGACGGCTACACCTTC,CASRGDGYTF
TRBV29-1,NA,TRBJ2-3,NA,TGCAGCGTTTCGACAGATACGCAGTATTTT,CSVSTDTQYF
TRBV7-8,NA,TRBJ2-4,NA,TGTGCCAGCAGCTTAACGAGGACGGGGGATATCGACAAAAACATTCAGTACTTC,CASSLTRTGDIDKNIQYF